This entry concerns a single T cell receptor beta chain. Synthetic templates analogous to TCR were spiked into all PCRs individually. Here immunoSEQ multiplex PCR was the method, and the copy in TCRdb shows in-frame clones only, minus some. The data contain around 51,000 clones, around 88% of them singletons. The data originate from a study of PD-L1 blockade in urothelial cancer. The overall study: In the patient group, most of the 29 were males with bladder-origin urothelial cancer. Individuals in the cohort had been given 0 to 3 earlier chemotherapy regimens.

Germline CDR1 is SQVTM and CDR2 is ANQGSEA. V was shortened by 6 bases and J by 1 base, with 12 bases between the two germline ends. This CDR3 is 13 amino acids long. This receptor was obtained from a man aged 60 to 75 with urothelial cancer. Source: PBMCs, taken around atezolizumab (anti-PD-L1) treatment. The chain has TRBV29-1 and TRBJ1-1, with D perhaps matching TRBD1 (6 bases). This CDR3 reads CSVRQQGNTEAFF. Written as DNA, the CDR3 is TGCAGCGTCCGACAACAGGGGAACACTGAAGCTTTCTTT.